This T cell receptor (beta chain) was captured by sequencing in a study of shared clonotypes between healthy human individuals. Donors were Caucasian adults residing in Nashville, Tennessee, USA. Genomic DNA of each subset was evenly split across several immunoSEQ plates. The assay was immunoSEQ multiplex PCR, and TCRdb's table has in-frame clones only and misses some. The sample shows roughly 500,000 clones, more than 75% of them seen only once. This CDR3 contains 16 residues. The V and J ends lost 5 bases and 1 base, in that order; junction bases with no gene match: 11. The germline V gene has CDR1 SGHNT and CDR2 YYREEE (reference sequence).

The chain links TRBV5-4 to TRBJ2-5, with 7 bases matching TRBD2. The TCR originated in a woman aged 40 to 50 in good health. Some clones in this sample may be carry-over from other donors' samples. Source material: PBMCs. This chain's CDR3 is CASSSGRAGFQETQYF. The CDR3 nucleotides are TGTGCCAGCAGTTCGGGGAGAGCGGGATTCCAAGAGACCCAGTACTTC.